Each of the 20 T cell receptor beta chains below was sequenced from the same sample in a study of blood T cell repertoires in COVID-19. Profiling relied on immunoSEQ multiplex PCR, and the TCRdb table lists in-frame clones only, not all of them. The repertoire holds some 260,000 clones, with just over 85% as singletons. Sequencing was done on a sample of PBMCs or T cells enriched from blood (not recorded which). The source is a man between 40 and 49 years old who had recovered from COVID-19.

The chain is built from TRBV12-5 and TRBJ2-3, with 12 positions matching TRBD2. With 6 bases clipped from V and 6 bases from J, the junction kept 16 bases outside the gene matches. CDR1 and CDR2 from the germline V gene are LGHNT and FRNRAP. The CDR3 has 18 residues. In DNA, the CDR3 is TGTGCTAGTGGACCCCCCAGGCGCCTAGCGGGGGGGAGGGATACGCAGTATTTT. Its protein is CASGPPRRLAGGRDTQYF.

The chain combines TRBV10-3 with TRBJ2-3, with TRBD1 matching 9 bases. This CDR3 comprises 15 residues. Looked up from germline, CDR1 is ENHRY and CDR2 is SYGVKD. Trimming removed 3 bases from V and 3 bases from J; junction bases left unmatched: 4. Here the CDR3 reads CAISDRDRGTDTQYF. The CDR3 DNA is TGTGCCATCAGTGACCGAGACAGGGGGACAGATACGCAGTATTTT.

A few counts support this clone. The rearrangement uses TRBV5-1 and TRBJ1-2; 7 bases are shared with TRBD1. Per the germline V gene, CDR1 is SGHRS and CDR2 is YFSETQ. This CDR3 is 15 amino acids long. With 0 bases clipped from V and 4 bases from J, the junction kept 6 bases outside the gene matches. The chain's CDR3 is CASSLAGTDAYGYTF. The CDR3 nucleotides read TGCGCCAGCAGCTTGGCGGGGACAGATGCCTATGGCTACACCTTC.

Only a few counts were recorded for this clone. V usage is TRBV5-6 and J usage is TRBJ1-5; 9 nucleotides align to TRBD1. Trimming at V came to 0 bases and at J to 2 bases, leaving 12 bases not matched to a gene. Germline-derived CDR1 and CDR2 are SGHDT and YYEEEE. The CDR3 length is 19 residues. The DNA of the CDR3 is TGTGCCAGCAGCTTGGTATTACCGGGACAGGGCCGGGGCAATCAGCCCCAGCATTTT. Amino acid sequence: CASSLVLPGQGRGNQPQHF. Looking up the rest from reference TRBV5-6 and TRBJ1-5 gives the full variable domain: DAGVTQSPTHLIKTRGQQVTLRCSPKSGHDTVSWYQQALGQGPQFIFQYYEEEERQRGNFPDRFSGHQFPNYSSELNVNALLLGDSALYLCASSLVLPGQGRGNQPQHFGDGTRLSIL.

This chain uses TRBV5-1 with TRBJ1-4; 7 positions agree with TRBD1. Germline CDR1 reads SGHRS; CDR2 reads YFSETQ. The CDR3 totals 14 residues. Germline trimming cut 4 bases from V and 4 bases from J; bases unmatched to any gene: 4. CDR3 coding DNA: TGCGCCAGCAGCGGGGGACAGCTTAATGAAAAACTGTTTTTT. Amino acids: CASSGGQLNEKLFF.

The gene calls are TRBV21-1 and TRBJ2-7; the table assigns TRBD2, which was not confirmed against the DNA. TRBV21-1 is given as a pseudogene. CDR3 size: 14 residues. CDR3 DNA: TGTGCCAGCAGCAGGTTATTCGGGGGGAGCGAGCAGTACTTC. Its translation: CASSRLFGGSEQYF.

The chain couples TRBV5-4 to TRBJ2-7; TRBD1 might be the D (6 bases). CDR1 is SGHNT, CDR2 YYREEE, per germline (reference sequence). This CDR3 contains 13 residues. The V and J ends lost 4 bases and 3 bases respectively, with 11 bases between them. The CDR3 loop reads CASSPNRVYEQYF. The CDR3 DNA is TGTGCCAGCAGCCCCAACAGGGTCTACGAGCAGTACTTC.

The J gene is TRBJ1-4, the V gene TRBV4-3, with 8 bases fitting TRBD1. The V gene's germline CDR1 is LGHNA and CDR2 YSLEER. V shed 3 bases and J 6 bases; nucleotides not matched to a gene: 18. This CDR3 region has 19 residues. CDR3 protein: CASSQERTGSGPYHEKLFF. The CDR3 nucleotides read TGCGCCAGCAGCCAGGAACGGACAGGGTCCGGGCCCTATCATGAAAAACTGTTTTTT.

The chain combines TRBV7-9 with TRBJ1-5; no firm D call. CDR1 is SEHNR and CDR2 is FQNEAQ in the germline V gene (reference sequence). This CDR3 is 12 amino acids long. The ends were cut back, 5 bases at V and 2 bases at J, with 4 bases in the middle. The CDR3: CASSRGNQPQHF. The CDR3 region has the DNA TGTGCCAGCAGCCGGGGCAATCAGCCCCAGCATTTT.

The chain employs TRBV6-5 and TRBJ2-1, with 7 bases identical to TRBD2. In germline, CDR1 is MNHEY, CDR2 SVGAGI. CDR3 size: 14 residues. Unmatched junction bases numbered 5, after V lost 9 bases and J lost 0 bases. The CDR3 protein is CASGRESSYNEQFF. Here the CDR3 DNA reads TGTGCCAGTGGGAGGGAGAGCTCCTACAATGAGCAGTTCTTC.

V is TRBV6-5 and J is TRBJ2-4, with a possible D match to TRBD1 (5 bases). The germline CDR1 and CDR2 sequences are MNHEY and SVGAGI. This CDR3 has 12 amino acids. The germline V and J ends were trimmed by 6 bases and 6 bases, with 9 bases remaining between them. This chain's CDR3 is CASRTDRNIQYF. The CDR3 DNA is TGTGCCAGCAGAACCGACAGAAACATTCAGTACTTC.

This clone was observed at least ten times. The chain employs TRBV25-1 and TRBJ2-5; TRBD1 matches 10 bases. J was trimmed by 5 bases and V by 5 bases; bases with no gene match: 5. This CDR3 comprises 14 residues. Germline CDR1 and CDR2: MGHDK and SYGVNS. DNA for the CDR3: TGTGCCAGCAGTCTCGGACAGGGGGAGGAGACCCAGTACTTC. Its protein product is CASSLGQGEETQYF.

This chain uses TRBV7-9 with TRBJ2-7, with 9 bases lining up with TRBD2. With 5 bases clipped from V and 7 bases from J, the junction kept 6 bases outside the gene matches. CDR1 and CDR2 from the germline V gene are SEHNR and FQNEAQ (reference sequence). The CDR3 contains 13 residues. Written as DNA, the CDR3 is TGTGCCAGCAGCAAGCGGGAGGTTAGGGAGCAGTACTTC. Translation: CASSKREVREQYF. The entire variable domain, with the rest obtained from reference TRBV7-9 and TRBJ2-7, is as follows: DTGVSQNPRHKITKRGQNVTFRCDPISEHNRLYWYRQTLGQGPEFLTYFQNEAQLEKSRLLSDRFSAERPKGSFSTLEIQRTEQGDSAMYLCASSKREVREQYFGPGTRLTVT.

This clone was detected ten times or more. The rearrangement joins TRBV3-1 (or the pseudogene TRBV3-2) to TRBJ1-3; D is undetermined. The CDR3 runs to 12 residues. V lost 5 bases, J lost 3 bases, and 5 bases lay in between. The V gene's germline CDR1 is LGHDT and CDR2 YNNKEL (reference sequence). In DNA, the CDR3 is TGTGCCAGCAGCTTCGGTGGAAACACCATATATTTT. Translation: CASSFGGNTIYF.

This clone has a handful of counts. The V call is TRBV2, the J call TRBJ1-6, with D possibly being TRBD1 (6 bases). Germline CDR1 reads SNHLY; CDR2 reads FYNNEI. V was clipped by 10 bases and J by 7 bases, with 20 bases between them. The CDR3 length is 15 residues. The CDR3 loop is CATEDGGGWNSPLHF. CDR3 DNA: TGTGCCACAGAGGATGGGGGCGGTTGGAATTCACCCCTCCACTTT.

The gene calls are TRBV7-9 and TRBJ1-2; a weak D match, TRBD1 (6 bases). Trimming left V 5 bases short and J 2 bases short, with 9 bases between. From germline, CDR1 is SEHNR and CDR2 FQNEAQ (reference sequence). This CDR3 spans 13 amino acids. CDR3 sequence reads: CASSGGLNYGYTF. In DNA, the CDR3 is TGTGCCAGCAGCGGGGGCCTAAACTATGGCTACACCTTC.

In DNA form, the CDR3 reads TGTGCCAGCAGTTTTCAGGGGATCTACACCGGGGAGCTGTTTTTT. This gives the protein CASSFQGIYTGELFF. The rearrangement joins TRBV27 to TRBJ2-2; possibly TRBD1 for D (6 bases). The germline gives CDR1 MNHEY, CDR2 SMNVEV (reference sequence). Trimming stripped 3 bases from V and 3 bases from J, with 11 bases between. This CDR3 comprises 15 residues.

This chain connects TRBV19 to TRBJ1-5, with TRBD1 matching over 7 bases. The CDR3 runs 15 residues. Looked up from germline, CDR1 is LNHDA and CDR2 is SQIVND (reference sequence). V lost 5 bases and J lost 0; bases outside the gene matches: 4. This CDR3 is CASSWDSYSNQPQHF. In nucleotides, the CDR3 is TGTGCCAGTAGTTGGGACAGTTATAGCAATCAGCCCCAGCATTTT.

This chain uses TRBV7-9 with TRBJ1-4, with a tentative D call TRBD1 (5 bases). Per germline, CDR1 SEHNR and CDR2 FQNEAQ (reference sequence). Trimming pared 1 base from V and 4 bases from J, leaving 7 bases between. The CDR3 runs to 14 residues. CDR3 nucleotides: TGTGCCAGCAGCTTAGATAGGGGTAATGAAAAACTGTTTTTT. Its translation: CASSLDRGNEKLFF. The variable domain in full, completed from reference TRBV7-9 and TRBJ1-4, reads DTGVSQNPRHKITKRGQNVTFRCDPISEHNRLYWYRQTLGQGPEFLTYFQNEAQLEKSRLLSDRFSAERPKGSFSTLEIQRTEQGDSAMYLCASSLDRGNEKLFFGSGTQLSVL.

The gene calls are TRBV29-1 and TRBJ1-5; a weak D match, TRBD1 (5 bases). The CDR3 is made up of 13 amino acids. Germline V CDR1 and CDR2: SQVTM, ANQGSEA. The V and J ends lost 1 base and 8 bases respectively, with 12 bases between them. The CDR3 DNA reads as TGCAGCGTTGAAGTAACCCAGGGTGAGCCCCAGCATTTT. This codes for CSVEVTQGEPQHF.